This TCR beta chain is from a study of Ad26.COV2.S vaccination and SARS-CoV-2 variants. About the study: The vaccine Ad26.COV2.S was put into the muscle once, or twice with 56 days between.

TCRdb's copy holds only in-frame clones and misses some; the assay was immunoSEQ multiplex PCR. The sample holds 290,000 or so clones, around 87% seen once. This clone was observed a single time. Its target is not known. Indicated treatment: about 20 received Ad26.COV2.S at low or high dose, single or two shots; five or six received placebo; per-sample allocation not given. The study sampled participants on day 63 after the first vaccine or placebo injection. Vaccination used an Ad26 vector expressing Wuhan-strain SARS-CoV-2 spike. Study-level results: Vaccine recipients showed a spike-specific TCR breadth that was higher than in placebo recipients.

Sequencing was performed on peripheral blood, taken in a trial of Ad26.COV2.S vaccine versus placebo. This clonotype originated in a person between 18 and 65 years old who received the Ad26.COV2.S COVID-19 vaccine or a placebo.

Here the CDR3 DNA reads TGTGCCAGCAGTGGTGGTGAAGCTTTCTTT. Residues: CASSGGEAFF. The rearrangement links TRBV12-3 or TRBV12-4 to TRBJ1-1; D is ambiguous. V was trimmed by 5 bases and J by 7 bases, leaving 5 bases between them. CDR3 length equals 10 residues.